The 2 T cell receptor beta chains listed next were all sequenced from one sample in a study of blood T cells in healthy people across ages. A sample-barcoded 5' primer and a J-beta primer mix were used in a second PCR of roughly 7 to 12 cycles. One entry per CDR3 protein results from TCRdb running MiXCR on the 5' RACE reads. The data contain around 1,000,000 distinct CDR3 sequences, about 23% of them singletons. The same sample was also used in a study of T cells of mothers and their children.

The source material was blood. The source of these receptors is a girl aged 2-10 years in good health.

The chain combines TRBV11-2 with TRBJ2-4, with D uncertain. Germline CDR1 is SGHAT and CDR2 is FQNNGV. The CDR3 extends over 15 amino acids. The germline V and J ends were trimmed by 1 base and 5 bases, with 12 bases remaining between them. The CDR3 loop reads CASSLGLALENIQYF. DNA for the CDR3: TGTGCCAGCAGCTTAGGACTTGCCCTAGAAAACATTCAGTACTTC. The entire variable domain, with the rest obtained from reference TRBV11-2 and TRBJ2-4, is as follows: EAGVAQSPRYKIIEKRQSVAFWCNPISGHATLYWYQQILGQGPKLLIQFQNNGVVDDSQLPKDRFSAERLKGVDSTLKIQPAKLEDSAVYLCASSLGLALENIQYFGAGTRLSVL.

The CDR3 region has the DNA TGTGCCAGCAGTTTTGCAGCGGGAGGGCAAGAGACCCAGTACTTC. It specifies CASSFAAGGQETQYF. V gene TRBV12-3 or TRBV12-4 combines with J gene TRBJ2-5, with 10 bases identical to TRBD2. The V and J ends lost 3 bases and 2 bases, in that order; junction bases with no gene match: 3. The CDR3 sequence is 15 residues long.